Listed below are T cell receptor beta chains from one sample, sequenced in a study of early T cells in non-severe SARS-CoV-2 infection. One entry per CDR3 protein, called by TCRdb with MiXCR from the 5' RACE reads. In the table there are some 80,000 distinct CDR3 sequences, approximately 12% of which are singletons. Material: whole blood, obtained at baseline. All receptors come from an adult who was a healthcare worker with PCR-confirmed SARS-CoV-2 infection or an uninfected control (not recorded which). The donor label of this sample is uncertain. Both conserved end residues are part of each CDR3. D genes are given only for firm matches. Not all rows give a size; the values are once, few, many and, for expanded clones, a class.

length: 14; J: TRBJ1-1; V: TRBV20-1; size: many; D: NA; DNA: TGCAGTGCTAGCATGGGGAGTGCGAACACTGAAGCTTTCTTT; CDR3: CSASMGSANTEAFF
length: 11; J: TRBJ2-5; V: TRBV18; size: few; D: NA; DNA: TGTGCCAGCTCACCATCTGAGACCCAGTACTTC; CDR3: CASSPSETQYF
length: 15; J: TRBJ2-7; V: TRBV10-3; size: NA; D: TRBD2; DNA: TGTGCCATCAGTGAGAGGGTAGCGGGATCCTACGAGCAGTACTTC; CDR3: CAISERVAGSYEQYF
length: 16; J: TRBJ2-1; V: TRBV4-3; size: few; D: TRBD2; DNA: TGCGCCAGCAGCCAAGTGGGCGGGGGGGCGTTTGGTGAGCAGTTCTTC; CDR3: CASSQVGGGAFGEQFF
length: 16; J: TRBJ2-3; V: TRBV5-4; size: NA; D: TRBD2; DNA: TGTGCCAGCACCCCTCTAGCGGGGCTCCTCACAGATACGCAGTATTTT; CDR3: CASTPLAGLLTDTQYF
length: 20; J: TRBJ2-3; V: TRBV4-2; size: many; D: TRBD2; DNA: TGTGCCAGCAGCCAAGATCCCGCTAGCGGCGTAGGGGTGAGCACAGATACGCAGTATTTT; CDR3: CASSQDPASGVGVSTDTQYF
length: 14; J: TRBJ2-3; V: TRBV12-3/TRBV12-4; size: few; D: NA; DNA: TGTGCCAGCAGCCACAGCCCTAGCACAGATACGCAGTATTTT; CDR3: CASSHSPSTDTQYF
length: 12; J: TRBJ2-2; V: TRBV20-1; size: few; D: NA; DNA: TGCAGTGCCGGCCCGGGAGCCGGGGAGCTGTTTTTT; CDR3: CSAGPGAGELFF
length: 19; J: TRBJ1-2; V: TRBV20-1; size: many; D: TRBD1; DNA: TGCAGTGCTTACAGGACAGGGGATCATAACTCCTTTCCTAACTATGGCTACACCTTC; CDR3: CSAYRTGDHNSFPNYGYTF
length: 17; J: TRBJ2-7; V: TRBV27; size: NA; D: TRBD2; DNA: TGTGCCAGCAGTTACGACGCGAGACTAGCGGGAGTCTACGAGCAGTACTTC; CDR3: CASSYDARLAGVYEQYF
length: 14; J: TRBJ1-1; V: TRBV19; size: many; D: NA; DNA: TGTGCCAGTAGTTACAGCCTAATGAACACTGAAGCTTTCTTT; CDR3: CASSYSLMNTEAFF
length: 14; J: TRBJ1-2; V: TRBV4-3; size: few; D: NA; DNA: TGCGCCAGCAGCCAAGAAGGCTGGGGGTATGGCTACACCTTC; CDR3: CASSQEGWGYGYTF
length: 11; J: TRBJ1-3; V: TRBV2; size: many; D: NA; DNA: TGTGCCAGCAGCCAAGAAAACACCATATATTTT; CDR3: CASSQENTIYF
length: 12; J: TRBJ1-5; V: TRBV12-3/TRBV12-4; size: few; D: NA; DNA: TGTGCCAGTAACTACCGCGGACAGCCCCAGCATTTT; CDR3: CASNYRGQPQHF
length: 14; J: TRBJ2-6; V: TRBV24-1; size: few; D: NA; DNA: TGTGCCGCCTTTCACAGGACTGGGGCCAACGTCCTGACTTTC; CDR3: CAAFHRTGANVLTF
length: 11; J: TRBJ2-7; V: TRBV6-6; size: NA; D: NA; DNA: TGTGCCAGCAGTATCTTTTTCGAGCAGTACTTC; CDR3: CASSIFFEQYF
length: 13; J: TRBJ2-4; V: TRBV11-2; size: many; D: TRBD1; DNA: TGTGCCAGCAGTTCCGGACAGGGAGGCATTCAGTACTTC; CDR3: CASSSGQGGIQYF
length: 16; J: TRBJ2-1; V: TRBV6-1; size: NA; D: TRBD2; DNA: TGTGCCAGCAGTGCCTTAGCGGGTTACTCCTACAATGAGCAGTTCTTC; CDR3: CASSALAGYSYNEQFF
length: 15; J: TRBJ2-7; V: TRBV20-1; size: many; D: TRBD2; DNA: TGCAGTGCCTCCCCCGGGACTAGCGGGAGCCACGAGCAGTACTTC; CDR3: CSASPGTSGSHEQYF
length: 16; J: TRBJ2-1; V: TRBV20-1; size: NA; D: NA; DNA: TGCAGTGCTAGAGAACCCGGGACTCACTCCTACAATGAGCAGTTCTTC; CDR3: CSAREPGTHSYNEQFF
length: 13; J: TRBJ2-7; V: TRBV7-9; size: many; D: NA; DNA: TGTGCCGCGAGATCGGCAGGGGCCCACGAGCAGTACTTC; CDR3: CAARSAGAHEQYF
length: 13; J: TRBJ2-5; V: TRBV20-1; size: few; D: TRBD2; DNA: TGCAGTGCCCGTCTAGCGGGAGAACAGACCCAGTACTTC; CDR3: CSARLAGEQTQYF